This entry lists 32 T cell receptor beta chains sequenced from one sample in a study of blood T cell repertoires in COVID-19. The protocol was immunoSEQ multiplex PCR, while the TCRdb copy is restricted to in-frame clones and leaves out a portion. The repertoire holds just over 25,000 clones, with nearly 90% as singletons. Source material: peripheral blood. Receptors originate from a man in his 70s with acute or convalescent COVID-19.

This chain uses TRBV4-2 with TRBJ1-4; D possibly corresponds to TRBD1 (5 bases). Germline loops: CDR1 LGHNA, CDR2 YNFKEQ. Trimming took off 2 bases at V and 3 bases at J, with 10 bases between the two ends. This CDR3 has 15 residues. The CDR3, as DNA: TGTGCCAGCAGCCAAACAGGACGGCCTAATGAAAAACTGTTTTTT. Its translation is CASSQTGRPNEKLFF.

By share, this clone ranks as medium-sized. The chain combines TRBV3-1 (or the pseudogene TRBV3-2) with TRBJ1-5; 8 positions agree with TRBD1. The V gene end was trimmed by 5 bases and the J gene end by 3 bases; junction bases not matched to a gene: 6. This CDR3 comprises 15 residues. Germline V CDR1 and CDR2: LGHDT, YNNKEL (reference sequence). CDR3 protein: CASSLRQGYNQPQHF. Written as DNA, the CDR3 is TGTGCCAGCAGCTTACGACAGGGGTACAATCAGCCCCAGCATTTT.

The chain links TRBV7-3 to TRBJ2-3; D is uncertain. V shed 3 bases and J shed 6 bases, with 10 bases lying between them. Germline loops: CDR1 SGHTA, CDR2 FQGTGA. The CDR3 covers 13 residues. The CDR3 sequence is CASSFADSDTQYF. In DNA, the CDR3 is TGTGCCAGCAGCTTTGCCGACTCGGATACGCAGTATTTT.

The rearrangement uses TRBV7-8 and TRBJ1-2; D possibly corresponds to TRBD1 (6 bases). The CDR3 is 15 amino acids. V was shortened by 5 bases and J by 0 bases, with 13 bases between the two germline ends. From germline, CDR1 is SGHVS and CDR2 FQNEAQ. CDR3 in DNA: TGTGCCAGCAGCCTCGCCAGGGGCGCTAACTATGGCTACACCTTC. This translates into CASSLARGANYGYTF.

This clone has just one count. The V and J genes are TRBV19 and TRBJ2-1, with D perhaps TRBD1 (6 bases). The CDR3 consists of 15 residues. The V end lost 5 bases, the J end lost 0 bases, and 11 bases lay between the germline ends. Germline V gives CDR1 LNHDA, CDR2 SQIVND (reference sequence). DNA for the CDR3: TGTGCCAGTAGTGGGGGACAAACCTCCTACAATGAGCAGTTCTTC. Translation: CASSGGQTSYNEQFF.

V usage is TRBV4-2 and J usage is TRBJ2-3; tentatively, D is TRBD2 (5 bases). The germline gives CDR1 LGHNA, CDR2 YNFKEQ. This CDR3 spans 17 amino acids. Trimming stripped 2 bases from V and 1 base from J, with 16 bases between. The CDR3 is CASSQPGLTRGTDTQYF. CDR3 nucleotides: TGTGCCAGCAGCCAACCCGGACTGACTCGGGGCACAGATACGCAGTATTTT.

This chain connects TRBV16 to TRBJ2-5, with D maybe TRBD1 (5 bases). Trimming stripped 0 bases from V and 4 bases from J, with 9 bases between. CDR1 KGHSY and CDR2 FQNENV come from the germline V gene. The CDR3 covers 14 residues. The CDR3 nucleotides are TGTGCCAGCAGCCAATCAAGGCAGGGAGAGACCCAGTACTTC. Protein product: CASSQSRQGETQYF.

J is TRBJ1-1 and V is TRBV20-1; possible D gene TRBD1, 5 bases. The CDR3 extends over 11 amino acids. CDR1 and CDR2 (germline): DFQATT, SNEGSKA (reference sequence). The V end lost 1 base, the J end lost 10 bases, and 10 bases lay between the germline ends. The CDR3, as DNA: TGCAGTGCTAGAGGGCAGGGTATAGCTTTCTTT. This sequence encodes CSARGQGIAFF.

The chain joins TRBV7-2 to TRBJ1-6; D is undetermined. The CDR3 length is 13 residues. With 0 bases removed from V and 8 bases from J, the gap between germline ends came to 5 bases. In germline, CDR1 is SGHTA, CDR2 FQGNSA. The CDR3 DNA sequence: TGTGCCAGCAGCTTAGCGCAGGATTCACCCCTCCACTTT. Protein: CASSLAQDSPLHF.

The chain joins TRBV24-1 to TRBJ2-3, with D possibly matching TRBD2 (6 bases). This CDR3 is 15 amino acids long. V shed 5 bases and J shed 3 bases, with 14 bases lying between them. Germline V gene lookup returns CDR1 KGHDR and CDR2 SFDVKD. CDR3 in amino acids: CATSGLSGGTDTQYF. For the CDR3, the DNA is TGTGCCACCAGTGGTCTTAGCGGCGGTACAGATACGCAGTATTTT.

J is TRBJ1-6 and V is TRBV18; D possibly corresponds to TRBD1 (5 bases). The CDR3 loop spans 17 amino acids. The germline CDR1 and CDR2 sequences are KGHSH and LQKENI. Trimming stripped 8 bases from V and 8 bases from J, with 25 bases between. CDR3 amino acids: CASQRGSGSDRDSPLHF. DNA for the CDR3: TGTGCCAGCCAACGGGGGTCCGGGTCGGATCGGGATTCACCCCTCCACTTT.

The gene calls are TRBV7-9 and TRBJ2-1, with no clear D. This CDR3 contains 15 residues. V dropped 1 base and J dropped 7 bases, with 14 bases sitting between them. CDR1 SEHNR and CDR2 FQNEAQ come from the germline V gene (reference sequence). CDR3 residues: CASSLVPLLRNEQFF. In DNA form, the CDR3 reads TGTGCCAGCAGCTTAGTACCCTTGTTGAGAAATGAGCAGTTCTTC. Full variable domain (outside the CDR3, taken from reference TRBV7-9 and TRBJ2-1): DTGVSQNPRHKITKRGQNVTFRCDPISEHNRLYWYRQTLGQGPEFLTYFQNEAQLEKSRLLSDRFSAERPKGSFSTLEIQRTEQGDSAMYLCASSLVPLLRNEQFFGPGTRLTVL.

To note about this clone: Mismatch with germline at one junction end may stem from a read error. The J gene is TRBJ1-6, the V gene TRBV20-1, with unresolved D. The CDR3 loop spans 11 amino acids. Germline V gene data show CDR1 as DFQATT and CDR2 as SNEGSKA (reference sequence). As DNA, the CDR3 is TGCAGTGCTAGAGGCGGGCTCGCCCTTCACTTT. Protein sequence: CSARGGLALHF.

This sequence joins TRBV7-9 and TRBJ1-5, with D perhaps TRBD1 (5 bases). Germline lookup yields CDR1 SEHNR and CDR2 FQNEAQ (reference sequence). Trimming removed 8 bases from V and 1 base from J, with 12 bases in between. The CDR3 loop spans 14 amino acids. The CDR3 sequence is CASAGEGSNQPQHF. CDR3 nucleotides: TGTGCCAGCGCCGGGGAGGGGAGCAATCAGCCCCAGCATTTT.

This clone was picked up one time. The rearrangement joins TRBV9 to TRBJ2-5; 11 nucleotides align to TRBD2. After removal of 1 base from V and 4 bases from J, the junction contained 3 bases not matched to a gene. There are 15 residues in the CDR3. Germline CDR1 SGDLS, CDR2 YYNGEE. CDR3 nucleotides: TGTGCCAGCAGCGTATTAGCGGGAGGGCGAGAGACCCAGTACTTC. Protein sequence: CASSVLAGGRETQYF.

V is TRBV11-2 and J is TRBJ2-7, with D maybe TRBD2 (6 bases). From germline, CDR1 is SGHAT and CDR2 FQNNGV. V was trimmed by 1 base and J by 3 bases, leaving 13 bases between them. CDR3 length equals 15 residues. The CDR3 DNA reads as TGTGCCAGCAGCTTAGGTCCAGCGGGTTTCTACGAGCAGTACTTC. It is translated as CASSLGPAGFYEQYF.

This clone has a handful of counts. J is TRBJ1-2 and V is TRBV4-3; 7 nucleotides agree with TRBD1. J gave up 3 bases and V 5 bases, and 6 bases lay outside the gene matches. Looked up from germline, CDR1 is LGHNA and CDR2 is YSLEER. There are 14 residues in the CDR3. This CDR3 is CASSSQGSDYGYTF. Written as DNA, the CDR3 is TGCGCCAGCAGCTCACAGGGGAGTGACTATGGCTACACCTTC.

This chain uses TRBV27 with TRBJ1-1; 8 nucleotides agree with TRBD1. V gave up 6 bases and J gave up 4 bases; unmatched junction bases: 7. This CDR3 is 14 amino acids long. CDR1 is MNHEY, CDR2 SMNVEV, per germline (reference sequence). CDR3 residues: CASSLDRGSTEAFF. CDR3 DNA: TGTGCCAGCAGCCTCGACAGGGGCTCCACTGAAGCTTTCTTT.

This clone appeared a few times. This sample includes further DNA sequences coding for the same CDR3. The chain couples TRBV7-3 to TRBJ2-5; TRBD1 is a possible D gene (6 bases). The CDR3 is 14 residues long. CDR1 and CDR2 from the germline V gene are SGHTA and FQGTGA. V lost 5 bases to trimming and J lost 1 base, with 11 bases between them. As DNA, the CDR3 is TGTGCCAGCAGCCCGACAGGCCTCCAAGAGACCCAGTACTTC. Translating it yields CASSPTGLQETQYF.

CDR3 in DNA: TGCGCCAGCAGCCAAGATCAGGGCCTTAATGAAAAACTGTTTTTT. It yields the protein CASSQDQGLNEKLFF. The chain uses TRBV4-1 and TRBJ1-4, with a possible D match to TRBD1 (5 bases). V gave up 0 bases and J gave up 4 bases, with 9 bases separating them. The CDR3 contains 15 residues. Per germline, CDR1 MGHRA and CDR2 YSYEKL.

This chain uses TRBV11-3 with TRBJ1-6, with D perhaps matching TRBD1 (6 bases). The CDR3 contains 19 residues. The ends were cut back, 5 bases at V and 0 bases at J, with 20 bases in the middle. The germline gives CDR1 SGHNT, CDR2 YENEEA. Here the CDR3 reads CASSQTWGRGGSYNSPLHF. In DNA, the CDR3 is TGTGCCAGCAGCCAAACGTGGGGTCGAGGGGGCTCCTATAATTCACCCCTCCACTTT.

This chain uses TRBV2 with TRBJ2-2, with no clear D. Between the trimmed V and J ends, which lost 1 base and 10 bases, there was a span of 10 bases. In germline, CDR1 is SNHLY, CDR2 FYNNEI. The CDR3 extends over 13 amino acids. In DNA, the CDR3 is TGTGCCAGCAGTGAAGATAGATCCGCGGAGCTGTTTTTT. Translation: CASSEDRSAELFF.

A few counts support this clone. This chain links TRBV7-2 with TRBJ1-2; D call uncertain. The germline gives CDR1 SGHTA, CDR2 FQGNSA. This CDR3 contains 13 residues. V lost 3 bases, J lost 0 bases, and 5 bases lay in between. This CDR3 is CASSFKTNYGYTF. The CDR3 bases are TGTGCCAGCAGCTTTAAAACTAACTATGGCTACACCTTC.

This chain joins TRBV6-5 and TRBJ2-2; 7 nucleotides align to TRBD1. Germline assignment: CDR1 MNHEY and CDR2 SVGAGI. V was pared by 7 bases and J by 6 bases, with 11 bases of the junction left unmatched. There are 15 residues in the CDR3. CDR3 region: CASNFGQVVSGELFF. CDR3 bases: TGTGCCAGCAACTTTGGACAGGTTGTATCCGGGGAGCTGTTTTTT.

The V and J genes are TRBV12-3 or TRBV12-4 and TRBJ2-7, with a possible D match to TRBD2 (5 bases). The CDR3 totals 13 residues. With 5 bases removed from V and 6 bases from J, the gap between germline ends came to 14 bases. CDR3 sequence reads: CASSPTSQSEQYF. The CDR3 DNA is TGTGCCAGCAGTCCTACTAGTCAAAGCGAGCAGTACTTC.

This chain connects TRBV2 to TRBJ2-7; 11 positions match TRBD2. This CDR3 spans 16 amino acids. CDR1 is SNHLY and CDR2 is FYNNEI in the germline V gene. J lost 2 bases, V lost 6 bases, and 9 bases had no gene match. The CDR3 here is CASSDLTSGNPYEQYF. In DNA form, the CDR3 reads TGTGCCAGCAGCGACCTGACTAGCGGGAATCCCTACGAGCAGTACTTC.

This chain joins TRBV4-3 and TRBJ2-7; D is perhaps TRBD2 (6 bases). From germline, CDR1 is LGHNA and CDR2 YSLEER. The CDR3 loop spans 14 amino acids. The V end was cut by 0 bases, the J end by 2 bases, with 8 bases between. The CDR3 loop reads CASSQDTSPYEQYF. As DNA, the CDR3 is TGCGCCAGCAGCCAAGATACTAGCCCCTACGAGCAGTACTTC.

The chain employs TRBV29-1 and TRBJ2-3; 14 bases fit TRBD2. Germline CDR1 SQVTM, CDR2 ANQGSEA. The CDR3 totals 15 residues. V lost 3 bases to trimming and J lost 4 bases; unmatched junction nucleotides: 3. DNA of the CDR3: TGCAGCGTTGACGGGACTAGCGGGAGTTCAGATACGCAGTATTTT. Protein: CSVDGTSGSSDTQYF.

The V and J genes are TRBV9 and TRBJ2-2; 7 nucleotides align to TRBD2. The V gene end was trimmed by 0 bases and the J gene end by 6 bases; junction bases not matched to a gene: 8. The CDR3 totals 16 residues. The germline CDR1 and CDR2 sequences are SGDLS and YYNGEE. The CDR3 reads CASSVAVGRTSGELFF. CDR3 DNA sequence: TGTGCCAGCAGCGTAGCGGTCGGGAGGACGTCCGGGGAGCTGTTTTTT.

The gene calls are TRBV7-3 and TRBJ2-3; D is uncertain. Between the trimmed V and J ends, which lost 5 bases and 0 bases, there was a span of 3 bases. This CDR3 has 12 amino acids. The germline V gene has CDR1 SGHTA and CDR2 FQGTGA. CDR3 nucleotides: TGTGCCAGCAGCCTCAGCACAGATACGCAGTATTTT. Residues: CASSLSTDTQYF.

This clone was detected a few times. The chain uses TRBV19 and TRBJ2-7, with 7 bases matching TRBD1. V lost 5 bases and J lost 4; bases outside the gene matches: 5. CDR1 LNHDA and CDR2 SQIVND come from the germline V gene (reference sequence). The CDR3 has 13 residues. CDR3 DNA: TGTGCCAGTAGTGGGACAGTGGGGTACGAGCAGTACTTC. Translated: CASSGTVGYEQYF.

The rearrangement joins TRBV7-8 to TRBJ2-7; 10 nucleotides match TRBD2. V shed 2 bases and J 6 bases; nucleotides not matched to a gene: 4. Germline CDR1 and CDR2: SGHVS and FQNEAQ. The CDR3 spans 14 residues. For the CDR3, the DNA is TGTGCCAGCAGCTTACTAGCGGGAGAAGGCGAGCAGTACTTC. It translates to CASSLLAGEGEQYF.